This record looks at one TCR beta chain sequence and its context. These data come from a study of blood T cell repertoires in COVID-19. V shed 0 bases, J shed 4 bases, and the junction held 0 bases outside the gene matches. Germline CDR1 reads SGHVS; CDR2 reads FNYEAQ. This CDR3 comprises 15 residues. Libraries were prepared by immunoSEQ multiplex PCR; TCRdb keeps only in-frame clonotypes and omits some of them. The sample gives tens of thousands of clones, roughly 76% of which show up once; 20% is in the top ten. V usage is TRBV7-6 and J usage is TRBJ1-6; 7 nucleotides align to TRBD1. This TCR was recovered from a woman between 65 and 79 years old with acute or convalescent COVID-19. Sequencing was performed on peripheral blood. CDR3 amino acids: CASSLAGQYNSPLHF. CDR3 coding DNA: TGTGCCAGCAGCTTAGCGGGACAGTATAATTCACCCCTCCACTTT.